This T cell receptor beta chain was obtained from a study of T cells in Graves' hyperthyroidism and ophthalmopathy. This clonotype was picked up a small number of times. Its antigen is unidentified. Overall study results and limits: Appearing also in blood were most of the thyroid clonotypes expanded above 0.001. Ophthalmopathy cases were set apart from stable hyperthyroidism by a 13 V-J model.

The definition of stable Graves' hyperthyroidism was no ophthalmopathy progression within 18 months. Orbital computed tomography, thyroid ultrasound, serum thyroxine and TRAb, and clinical symptoms together informed the diagnoses. TCR beta CDR3 region amplification was performed from RNA transcripts. RT-PCR in the first round (using the HTBI primer set) targeted the TCR CDR3. A single record per CDR3 protein comes from TCRdb applying MiXCR to the multiplex PCR reads. The data hold 600,000 or so distinct CDR3 sequences, with roughly 15% observed a single time. This receptor was taken from a woman in her 30s with Graves' hyperthyroidism. Material for sequencing was blood.

Here the CDR3 DNA reads TGTGCCAGCAGCTGGCAACAGGGGGATAGGAACACTGAAGCTTTCTTT. It translates to CASSWQQGDRNTEAFF. The chain employs TRBV7-6 and TRBJ1-1, with 8 bases fitting TRBD1. Germline assignment: CDR1 SGHVS and CDR2 FNYEAQ. The CDR3 extends over 16 amino acids. V trimming: 4 bases; J trimming: 1 base; junction bases outside the gene matches: 8.